This T cell receptor (beta chain) came from a study of vaccination effects on CD4 cells after COVID-19. Method: immunoSEQ multiplex PCR; TCRdb's copy keeps in-frame clones and lacks some. The table includes more than 25,000 clones, about 63% detected once. V trimming: 6 bases; J trimming: 0 bases; junction bases outside the gene matches: 3. The CDR3 is 15 amino acids. Germline CDR1 is MNHEY and CDR2 is SVGAGI. Comment on this clone: What it binds is not known.

General study results and limits: Marked clonal contraction was seen late after vaccination (in both infection- and vaccine-induced clones). Common cold coronaviruses were cross-recognized by only 1 of 255 vaccine-induced clones in healthy vaccinees.

Antigen-specific CD4+ T cells expanded by the ViraFEST assay with viral peptide pools were then sequenced. The culture ran for roughly 10 days before CD4+ T cells were isolated. Vaccinees lacked prior SARS-CoV-2 infection and tested negative for nucleocapsid antibodies. Both day 3 and day 7 saw half the medium replaced with IL-2 medium. This clonotype originated in a human donor who received a COVID-19 vaccine. The sequences come from CD4+ T cells from PBMCs cultured with HCoV-229E spike peptides, collected before COVID-19 vaccination. J is TRBJ2-1 and V is TRBV6-5; 9 nucleotides agree with TRBD2. The CDR3 region has the DNA TGTGCCAGCAGCGTTAGCGGGAGCTCCTACAATGAGCAGTTCTTC. Protein sequence: CASSVSGSSYNEQFF.